The clone carrying this T cell receptor (beta chain) came up many times. The target antigen is unknown. This beta chain turned up in a library designed for alpha chains; as an off-target read, its abundance says little. TCRdb processed the 5' RACE reads anew with MiXCR; each CDR3 protein has one entry. Among about 18,000 distinct CDR3 sequences listed, about 9.6% were seen once. The sample's time point: sample taken at primary tumor resection. The CDR3 totals 14 residues. Trimming cost V 8 bases and J 9 bases; bases outside gene matches: 15. Germline V gene data show CDR1 as MNHEY and CDR2 as SMNVEV (reference sequence). The sample comes from a study of spatial heterogeneity in lung cancer. Study-wide findings and caveats: Counts of expanded intratumoral alpha and beta TCRs tracked tumor mutation counts.

The chain carries TRBV27 and TRBJ2-5; 7 bases fit TRBD2. The sequenced sample was lung tumor tissue, obtained at surgery. This receptor was taken from a female donor with early-stage non-small cell lung cancer. The CDR3 DNA follows: TGTGCCAGCTGGGGCGCAGGGAGGGAGTTGGCCCAGTACTTC. As protein: CASWGAGRELAQYF.